This T cell receptor (beta chain) was identified during a study of cytomegalovirus exposure and HLA in healthy donors. Study context: Membership in the Caucasian-associated ancestry cluster was found for around 85% of roughly 400 genotyped donors. Findings and caveats of the study: Many donors shared some public TCRs, even though most TCR sequences were rare. Later on, analysis showed that most CMV-associated TCR beta chains appeared to be HLA-restricted. It was approximately 160 TCR beta chains that were listed as cytomegalovirus-associated.

Both 60 Vbeta primers and 13 Jbeta primers went into the PCR. Assay used: immunoSEQ multiplex PCR; TCRdb lists only in-frame clones, some missing. This sample yields some 180,000 clones, of which roughly 76% are seen a single time; approximately 2.4% belongs to the top ten. After removal of 6 bases from V and 4 bases from J, the junction contained 5 bases not matched to a gene. Germline V gene data show CDR1 as SNHLY and CDR2 as FYNNEI. CDR3 size: 14 residues. Turning to this clone: The antigen remains unidentified.

Sequenced sample: PBMCs. The sequence came from a male donor in good health and CMV-seronegative. The chain couples TRBV2 to TRBJ1-5, with 8 bases aligning to TRBD1. CDR3 coding DNA: TGTGCCAGCAGCGCCACAGGGGGAAATCAGCCCCAGCATTTT. Translation gives CASSATGGNQPQHF.